In its sample, the clone carrying this T cell receptor beta chain was seen a few times. This record comes from a study of cytomegalovirus exposure and HLA in healthy donors. Deletions cut 0 bases from V and 8 bases from J, with 13 bases between. The CDR3 has 14 amino acids. Germline CDR1 LGHNA, CDR2 YSLEER. PCR involved 60 Vbeta and 13 Jbeta primers. Using immunoSEQ multiplex PCR, the repertoire was profiled, and TCRdb retains in-frame clones only, with some absent. The data contain under 200,000 clones, roughly 80% of them seen just once; the ten biggest clones take up 2.5% to 3.5%. The specimen was PBMCs. The TCR was taken from a female donor in good health and CMV-seronegative. The chain is built from TRBV4-3 and TRBJ1-2; D remains unclear. CDR3 amino acids: CASSQELGLWGYTF. In DNA, the CDR3 is TGCGCCAGCAGCCAAGAACTCGGACTTTGGGGCTACACCTTC.